This paragraph covers one TCR beta chain sequence. The record originates from a study of blood T cell repertoires in COVID-19. Generated by immunoSEQ multiplex PCR, the TCRdb table keeps only in-frame clones and is missing some. The sample has fewer than 250,000 clones; roughly 88% are singletons. This CDR3 is built from 16 residues. Per germline, CDR1 MGHDK and CDR2 SYGVNS. Trimming stripped 4 bases from V and 2 bases from J, with 14 bases between. Seattle cases were enrolled at active infection and followed longitudinally. Sequences were obtained from peripheral blood. The chain is built from TRBV25-1 and TRBJ2-2, with D perhaps matching TRBD2 (5 bases). The TCR comes from an elderly woman with COVID-19, enrolled during active disease. DNA of the CDR3: TGTGCCAGCAGTGGTCTACGCCGGGGAAACACCGGGGAGCTGTTTTTT. It encodes CASSGLRRGNTGELFF.